This is a list of T cell receptor beta chains from one sample in a study of blood T cell repertoires in COVID-19. Profiling relied on immunoSEQ multiplex PCR, and the TCRdb table lists in-frame clones only, not all of them. Of 350,000 or so clones listed, roughly 87% are singletons. The sample was PBMCs or T cells enriched from blood (not recorded which). These receptors all come from a woman in her twenties or thirties who had recovered from COVID-19. The CDR3 runs from the conserved cysteine through the conserved F or W. Fields, in order: clone size, V gene, J gene, D gene, CDR3 DNA, CDR3 protein. D genes are given only for firm matches. For some rows the clone size is stated as once, few or many, or as a class when expanded; others skip it.

few	TRBV7-2	TRBJ1-5	NA	TGTGCCAGCAGCTTAGAAGGGGCCTACAATCAGCCCCAGCATTTT	CASSLEGAYNQPQHF
NA	TRBV30	TRBJ1-1	NA	TGTGCCTGTTCATTACAGTTGAACACTGAAGCTTTCTTT	CACSLQLNTEAFF
NA	TRBV4-3	TRBJ1-1	NA	TGCGCCAGCAGCCAAGGGGGGCACGGCTGGAGCACTGAAGCTTTCTTT	CASSQGGHGWSTEAFF
NA	TRBV30	TRBJ1-2	NA	TGTGCCTGGACAGCTAACTATGGCTACACCTTC	CAWTANYGYTF
NA	TRBV4-3	TRBJ2-1	TRBD2	TGCGCCAGCAGCCTCGAGCGGGGGGTATACAATGAGCAGTTCTTC	CASSLERGVYNEQFF
NA	TRBV7-9	TRBJ1-5	NA	TGTGCCAGCAGCATCGGCAATCAGCCCCAGCATTTT	CASSIGNQPQHF
NA	TRBV11-2	TRBJ2-3	TRBD1	TGTGCCAGCAGCCCCGGGACAGGGGTTACAGATACGCAGTATTTT	CASSPGTGVTDTQYF
NA	TRBV13	TRBJ2-2	TRBD1	TGTGCCAGCAGAAAACAGGGGGTACGGGGCACCGGGGAGCTGTTTTTT	CASRKQGVRGTGELFF
NA	TRBV2	TRBJ1-4	NA	TGTGCCCTAGGGAGGAGGGCCGAGGAAAAACTGTTTTTT	CALGRRAEEKLFF
NA	TRBV29-1	TRBJ1-2	TRBD1	TGCAGCGTTGAAGAGACAGGGTCGAACTATGGCTACACCTTC	CSVEETGSNYGYTF
NA	TRBV9	TRBJ2-1	NA	TGTGCCAGCGGCTTTAAACAGAGACGGTCTCCAAGCTCCTACAATGAGCAGTTCTTC	CASGFKQRRSPSSYNEQFF
NA	TRBV7-9	TRBJ1-2	TRBD1	TGTGCCAGCAGCCACACCCCACCCAGGGGGATTGGCTATGGCTACACCTTC	CASSHTPPRGIGYGYTF
NA	TRBV28	TRBJ1-1	NA	TGTGCCATCCTGCACCGGGGTACAAATGAAGCTTTCTTT	CAILHRGTNEAFF
few	TRBV19	TRBJ1-3	TRBD1	TGTGCCAGTATCGGGGACAGCTCTGGAAACACCATATATTTT	CASIGDSSGNTIYF
NA	TRBV28	TRBJ1-2	TRBD1	TGTGCCAGCAGTTTCGGGACAGGGGATGGCTACACCTTC	CASSFGTGDGYTF
NA	TRBV7-2	TRBJ1-4	TRBD1	TGTGCCAGCAGCTATGACAGGGGTAATGAAAAACTGTTTTTT	CASSYDRGNEKLFF
NA	TRBV19	TRBJ1-5	NA	TGTGCCAGTACCCTCGGGACCGGGAGGCCCCAGCATTTT	CASTLGTGRPQHF
NA	TRBV18	TRBJ2-1	NA	TGTGCCAGCTCACCACCGAACAGAGAACTAGTTAAGCAGTTCTTC	CASSPPNRELVKQFF
NA	TRBV5-1	TRBJ1-2	NA	TGCGCCAGCAGCGCGGCCCAGGGCATAGATGGCTACACCTTC	CASSAAQGIDGYTF
NA	TRBV25-1	TRBJ1-2	NA	TGTGCCAGCAGTGATCGGGGAGTTTGGGAGGGCTACACCTTC	CASSDRGVWEGYTF
once	TRBV19	TRBJ1-6	TRBD1	TGTGCCAGTAGTACGCAGGGGGCATATAATTCACCCCTCCACTTT	CASSTQGAYNSPLHF
NA	TRBV3-1/TRBV3-2	TRBJ1-2	NA	TGTGCCAGCAGCCAGAGTGGTTCCTATGGCTACACCTTC	CASSQSGSYGYTF
NA	TRBV28	TRBJ1-4	NA	TGTGCCAGCAGTTCCCCGGTGGGGAGTGAAAAACTGTTTTTT	CASSSPVGSEKLFF
NA	TRBV5-1	TRBJ2-1	TRBD2	TGCGCCAGCAGCCCGACCCCGACTAGCGGGGGGGACAATGAGCAGTTCTTC	CASSPTPTSGGDNEQFF
NA	TRBV12-3/TRBV12-4	TRBJ1-1	NA	TGTGCCAGCAGTTTACGGGGAACTGAAGCTTTCTTT	CASSLRGTEAFF
NA	TRBV7-9	TRBJ2-1	NA	TGTGCCAGCAGCCCCCGGGACTCCATTGATGAGCAGTTCTTC	CASSPRDSIDEQFF
NA	TRBV5-6	TRBJ1-1	NA	TGTGCCAGCAACCCCCTCGGGGGGAACACTGAAGCTTTCTTT	CASNPLGGNTEAFF
NA	TRBV28	TRBJ2-1	NA	TGTGCCAGCAGTGAGCGGACCACCGAGCAGTTCTTC	CASSERTTEQFF